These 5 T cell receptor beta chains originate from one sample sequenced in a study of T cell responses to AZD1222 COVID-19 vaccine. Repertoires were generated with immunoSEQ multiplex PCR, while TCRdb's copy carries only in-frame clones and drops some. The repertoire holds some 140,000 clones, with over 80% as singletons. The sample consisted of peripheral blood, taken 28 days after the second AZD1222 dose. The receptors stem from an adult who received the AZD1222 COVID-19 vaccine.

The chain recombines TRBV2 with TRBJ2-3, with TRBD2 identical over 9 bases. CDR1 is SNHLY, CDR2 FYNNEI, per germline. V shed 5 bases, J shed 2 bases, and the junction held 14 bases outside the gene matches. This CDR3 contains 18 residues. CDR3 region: CASSPGPLRTSVTDTQYF. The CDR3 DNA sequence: TGTGCCAGCAGTCCAGGACCACTTCGGACTAGCGTCACAGATACGCAGTATTTT. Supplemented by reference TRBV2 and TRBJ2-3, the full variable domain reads EPEVTQTPSHQVTQMGQEVILRCVPISNHLYFYWYRQILGQKVEFLVSFYNNEISEKSEIFDDQFSVERPDGSNFTLKIRSTKLEDSAMYFCASSPGPLRTSVTDTQYFGPGTRLTVL.

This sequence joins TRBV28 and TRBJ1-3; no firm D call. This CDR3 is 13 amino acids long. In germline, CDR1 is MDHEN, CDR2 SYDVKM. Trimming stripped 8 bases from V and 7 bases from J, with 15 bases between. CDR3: CASGGSPGNTIYF. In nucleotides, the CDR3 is TGTGCCAGCGGCGGTTCTCCGGGGAACACCATATATTTT.

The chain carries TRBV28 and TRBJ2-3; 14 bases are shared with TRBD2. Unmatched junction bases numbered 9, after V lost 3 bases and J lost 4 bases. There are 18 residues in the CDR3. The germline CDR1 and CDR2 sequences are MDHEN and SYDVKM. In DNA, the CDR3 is TGTGCCAGCAGTTTCCCCGTGACTAGCGGGGGGGTCTCAGATACGCAGTATTTT. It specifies CASSFPVTSGGVSDTQYF.

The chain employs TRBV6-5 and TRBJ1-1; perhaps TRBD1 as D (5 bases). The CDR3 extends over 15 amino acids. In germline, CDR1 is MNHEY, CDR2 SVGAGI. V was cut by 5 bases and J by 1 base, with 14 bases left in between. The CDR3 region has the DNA TGTGCCAGCAGTCCAAGCATCAGGGAGAACACTGAAGCTTTCTTT. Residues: CASSPSIRENTEAFF.

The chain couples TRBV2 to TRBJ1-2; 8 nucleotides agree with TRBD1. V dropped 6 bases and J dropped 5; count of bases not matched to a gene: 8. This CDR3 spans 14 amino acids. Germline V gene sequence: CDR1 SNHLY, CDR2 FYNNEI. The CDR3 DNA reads TGTGCCAGCAGGGGGGCCGGGACAGGTTATGGCTACACCTTC. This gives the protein CASRGAGTGYGYTF.